The 8 T cell receptor beta chains in this list originate from one sample, sequenced in a study of T cell changes during pregnancy in multiple sclerosis. Sequencing used immunoSEQ multiplex PCR; TCRdb keeps in-frame clones, though not all of them. The sample holds 30,000 or so clones; about nine tenths are singletons and the top ten take around 10%. Specimen: CD8+ T cells from peripheral blood mononuclear cells, collected in the third trimester of pregnancy. Source of these receptors: a female donor with multiple sclerosis, enrolled in a pregnancy study.

A single count supports this clone. This sequence joins TRBV4-1 and TRBJ1-1; TRBD1 matches 7 bases. The trim removed 2 bases at V and 7 bases at J, leaving 10 bases unmatched. Germline V CDR1 and CDR2: MGHRA, YSYEKL. The CDR3 consists of 15 residues. The DNA of the CDR3 is TGCGCCAGCAGCCAATATCTCGAACACAGGGGTGAAGCTTTCTTT. Protein sequence: CASSQYLEHRGEAFF.

The chain employs TRBV9 and TRBJ2-1; 7 bases agree with TRBD1. Germline CDR1 and CDR2: SGDLS and YYNGEE. V trimming: 2 bases; J trimming: 9 bases; junction bases outside the gene matches: 5. This CDR3 is 13 amino acids long. CDR3 loop: CASSVTGDAEQFF. CDR3 DNA: TGTGCCAGCAGCGTCACAGGGGATGCTGAGCAGTTCTTC. The whole variable domain, remainder taken from reference TRBV9 and TRBJ2-1, is DSGVTQTPKHLITATGQRVTLRCSPRSGDLSVYWYQQSLDQGLQFLIQYYNGEERAKGNILERFSAQQFPDLHSELNLSSLELGDSALYFCASSVTGDAEQFFGPGTRLTVL.

V is TRBV29-1 and J is TRBJ1-2; 7 nucleotides align to TRBD1. V lost 3 bases and J lost 4; bases outside the gene matches: 14. Germline V CDR1 and CDR2: SQVTM, ANQGSEA. This CDR3 spans 16 amino acids. The DNA of the CDR3 is TGCAGCGTTGAGAAAGTGACAGGGAGCGAGGTCTATGGCTACACCTTC. Encoded protein: CSVEKVTGSEVYGYTF.

The rearrangement joins TRBV25-1 to TRBJ2-2, with TRBD2 as a possible D gene (5 bases). Trimming stripped 3 bases from V and 0 bases from J, with 14 bases between. Germline values: CDR1 MGHDK, CDR2 SYGVNS. This CDR3 spans 17 amino acids. The CDR3 protein is CASSDWPGSTNTGELFF. The CDR3, as DNA: TGTGCCAGCAGTGATTGGCCGGGGTCAACGAACACCGGGGAGCTGTTTTTT.

This clone appeared a few times. The chain links TRBV7-3 to TRBJ1-1; 7 nucleotides match TRBD1. Germline lookup yields CDR1 SGHTA and CDR2 FQGTGA. V dropped 5 bases and J dropped 1; count of bases not matched to a gene: 10. This CDR3 is 16 amino acids long. The chain's CDR3 is CASSPEGAGWNTEAFF. DNA of the CDR3: TGTGCCAGCAGCCCAGAGGGGGCAGGGTGGAACACTGAAGCTTTCTTT.

The V call is TRBV4-2, the J call TRBJ2-7; unclear D gene. V lost 3 bases to trimming and J lost 3 bases, with 9 bases between them. This CDR3 spans 13 amino acids. CDR1 is LGHNA and CDR2 is YNFKEQ in the germline V gene. The CDR3 sequence: CASSQSRLYEQYF. For the CDR3, the DNA is TGTGCCAGCAGCCAGTCCAGACTCTACGAGCAGTACTTC.

The chain employs TRBV2 and TRBJ2-5; D is unresolved. V lost 3 bases and J lost 2, with 10 bases in between. This CDR3 is 14 amino acids long. Germline CDR1 SNHLY, CDR2 FYNNEI. The CDR3 region has the DNA TGTGCCAGCAGTGATGGGCAAGCACAAGAGACCCAGTACTTC. Amino acids: CASSDGQAQETQYF.

The chain carries TRBV6-6 and TRBJ2-1; 8 nucleotides line up with TRBD2. V shed 10 bases, J shed 8 bases, and the junction held 7 bases outside the gene matches. The CDR3 runs to 12 residues. Germline CDR1 reads MNHNY; CDR2 reads SVGAGI (reference sequence). CDR3 DNA: TGTGCCACCGGACTAGCCGATGATGAGCAGTTCTTC. It specifies CATGLADDEQFF.